The 3 T cell receptor beta chains below all came from one sample that was sequenced in a study of CD8+ T cells in alopecia areata. Isolated RNA was reverse transcribed into cDNA used as the sequencing template. Repertoires were generated with immunoSEQ multiplex PCR, while TCRdb's copy carries only in-frame clones and drops some. The table shows roughly 180,000 clones, with roughly 65% occurring only once. The sequenced sample was CD4+ T cells sorted from blood, obtained at week 0. These receptors came from a human donor with alopecia areata.

This sequence joins TRBV29-1 and TRBJ1-1; D is possibly TRBD1 (5 bases). Germline-derived CDR1 and CDR2 are SQVTM and ANQGSEA. The CDR3 consists of 14 residues. CDR3 loop: CSFYRPGIGTEAFF. CDR3 in DNA: TGCAGTTTTTACCGGCCAGGGATAGGCACTGAAGCTTTCTTT.

The rearrangement joins TRBV20-1 to TRBJ1-6, with D perhaps TRBD1 (5 bases). The V end lost 5 bases, the J end lost 9 bases, and 8 bases lay between the germline ends. From germline, CDR1 is DFQATT and CDR2 SNEGSKA (reference sequence). The CDR3 loop spans 11 amino acids. For the CDR3, the DNA is TGCAGTGCTGGGACGGGTTCACCCCTCCACTTT. Residues: CSAGTGSPLHF.

The chain recombines TRBV2 with TRBJ2-5; possibly TRBD1 for D (6 bases). Germline CDR1 and CDR2: SNHLY and FYNNEI. V was trimmed by 7 bases and J by 3 bases, leaving 15 bases between them. The CDR3 runs 14 residues. The CDR3 nucleotides read TGTGCCAGCACTCAAGGGGGAAATGAAGAGACCCAGTACTTC. Protein product: CASTQGGNEETQYF.